This T cell receptor beta chain was recorded in a study of blood T cell repertoires in COVID-19. Study members were between roughly 18 and 89 years old and lived in over 20 US regions. Clinical history as reported by participants underpinned cohort assignment. The CDR3 has 13 residues. Germline V gene sequence: CDR1 SQVTM, CDR2 ANQGSEA. Trimming cost V 3 bases and J 6 bases, with 12 bases left between them. Measured with immunoSEQ multiplex PCR; TCRdb has only the in-frame clones, and not every one. The table lists nearly 250,000 clones, 65% to 90% of them singletons. Sequenced material: PBMCs or T cells enriched from blood (not recorded which). This receptor was obtained from a woman in her fifties or sixties with acute COVID-19. The chain recombines TRBV29-1 with TRBJ1-5; D unclear. CDR3 bases: TGCAGCGTTGACGGTTTGGAGGGTCAGCCCCAGCATTTT. It translates to CSVDGLEGQPQHF.